Listed below are T cell receptor beta chains from one sample, sequenced in a study of CD8 T cells in Susac syndrome. One entry per CDR3 protein, called by TCRdb with MiXCR from the immunoSEQ multiplex PCR reads. The sample gives almost 450,000 distinct CDR3 sequences, roughly 85% of which show up once; 0.09% to 0.15% is in the top ten. The source material was CD8+ T cells from PBMCs. Source of these receptors: a human donor with multiple sclerosis. Each CDR3 is given with its conserved first and last residue. A D gene is named only where the DNA matches it firmly. Rows give clone size only sometimes, using once, few, many, or a class for an expanded clone.

j_gene: TRBJ1-6; v_gene: TRBV19; abundance: -; d_gene: -; CDR3aa: CASSTPTEYNSPLHF; CDR3nt: TGTGCCAGTAGTACTCCTACAGAGTATAATTCACCCCTCCACTTT
j_gene: TRBJ2-7; v_gene: TRBV30; abundance: -; d_gene: -; CDR3aa: CAWSVSGSGEQYF; CDR3nt: TGTGCCTGGAGTGTTTCGGGCAGCGGGGAGCAGTACTTC
j_gene: TRBJ1-1; v_gene: TRBV7-8; abundance: -; d_gene: -; CDR3aa: CASSSRDMNTEAFF; CDR3nt: TGTGCCAGCAGCTCTCGGGATATGAACACTGAAGCTTTCTTT
j_gene: TRBJ1-2; v_gene: TRBV27; abundance: once; d_gene: -; CDR3aa: CASSFQGSGFPDGYTF; CDR3nt: TGTGCCAGCAGTTTCCAGGGAAGTGGGTTTCCGGATGGCTACACCTTC
j_gene: TRBJ2-7; v_gene: TRBV12-3/TRBV12-4; abundance: -; d_gene: TRBD1; CDR3aa: CASSNLGQTSYEQYF; CDR3nt: TGTGCCAGCAGCAATCTGGGACAGACATCCTACGAGCAGTACTTC
j_gene: TRBJ2-7; v_gene: TRBV9; abundance: -; d_gene: -; CDR3aa: CASSVVGDGSYEQYF; CDR3nt: TGTGCCAGCAGCGTAGTCGGAGACGGGAGCTACGAGCAGTACTTC
j_gene: TRBJ2-1; v_gene: TRBV27; abundance: few; d_gene: -; CDR3aa: CASSLRAGPYNEQFF; CDR3nt: TGTGCCAGCAGTTTACGGGCAGGTCCCTACAATGAGCAGTTCTTC
j_gene: TRBJ2-1; v_gene: TRBV12-3/TRBV12-4; abundance: -; d_gene: -; CDR3aa: CASSFGSTIDEQFF; CDR3nt: TGTGCCAGCAGTTTCGGATCGACAATCGATGAGCAGTTCTTC
j_gene: TRBJ1-4; v_gene: TRBV5-5; abundance: -; d_gene: -; CDR3aa: CASSLIQAEDEKLFF; CDR3nt: TGTGCCAGCAGCTTGATTCAGGCGGAAGATGAAAAACTGTTTTTT
j_gene: TRBJ2-7; v_gene: TRBV12-3/TRBV12-4; abundance: -; d_gene: TRBD1; CDR3aa: CASSFRTPMDRGEQYF; CDR3nt: TGTGCCAGCAGTTTCCGAACACCTATGGACAGGGGCGAGCAGTACTTC
j_gene: TRBJ2-7; v_gene: TRBV6-5; abundance: -; d_gene: TRBD2; CDR3aa: CASAPGGANYEQYF; CDR3nt: TGTGCCAGCGCCCCGGGGGGGGCGAACTACGAGCAGTACTTC
j_gene: TRBJ2-3; v_gene: TRBV29-1; abundance: -; d_gene: -; CDR3aa: CSVEGPVWPAPYDTQYF; CDR3nt: TGCAGCGTTGAGGGACCAGTATGGCCAGCACCCTACGATACGCAGTATTTT
j_gene: TRBJ2-5; v_gene: TRBV6-6; abundance: -; d_gene: -; CDR3aa: CASSRGYQETQYF; CDR3nt: TGTGCCAGCAGCCGGGGGTACCAAGAGACCCAGTACTTC
j_gene: TRBJ2-1; v_gene: TRBV2; abundance: -; d_gene: -; CDR3aa: CASRPYPAKSDEQFF; CDR3nt: TGTGCCAGCAGGCCCTATCCCGCAAAGAGCGATGAGCAGTTCTTC
j_gene: TRBJ1-2; v_gene: TRBV4-1; abundance: -; d_gene: TRBD1; CDR3aa: CASSRLAGQGSGYTF; CDR3nt: TGCGCCAGCAGCCGCCTTGCGGGACAGGGAAGTGGCTACACCTTC
j_gene: TRBJ1-1; v_gene: TRBV28; abundance: few; d_gene: -; CDR3aa: CASSLTGRNTEAFF; CDR3nt: TGTGCCAGCAGTTTAACAGGGAGGAACACTGAAGCTTTCTTT
j_gene: TRBJ2-2; v_gene: TRBV12-3/TRBV12-4; abundance: -; d_gene: TRBD2; CDR3aa: CASRPRPGLGTGELFF; CDR3nt: TGTGCCAGCAGGCCACGTCCGGGACTAGGCACCGGGGAGCTGTTTTTT
j_gene: TRBJ2-3; v_gene: TRBV4-1; abundance: -; d_gene: TRBD2; CDR3aa: CASSPRTSGGNTDTQYF; CDR3nt: TGCGCCAGCAGCCCACGGACTAGCGGGGGAAACACAGATACGCAGTATTTT
j_gene: TRBJ1-2; v_gene: TRBV6-5; abundance: few; d_gene: TRBD1; CDR3aa: CASSYSGQGYGYTF; CDR3nt: TGTGCCAGCAGTTACTCGGGACAGGGGTATGGCTACACCTTC
j_gene: TRBJ2-7; v_gene: TRBV30; abundance: once; d_gene: -; CDR3aa: CAWSVIGSGEQYF; CDR3nt: TGTGCCTGGAGTGTAATTGGGAGCGGCGAGCAGTACTTC
j_gene: TRBJ2-7; v_gene: TRBV4-1; abundance: -; d_gene: TRBD1; CDR3aa: CASSQDSGGTYEQYF; CDR3nt: TGCGCCAGCAGCCAAGATTCAGGGGGCACTTACGAGCAGTACTTC
j_gene: TRBJ2-5; v_gene: TRBV5-1; abundance: -; d_gene: -; CDR3aa: CASSLPGDGGETQYF; CDR3nt: TGCGCCAGCAGCCTCCCGGGAGACGGAGGAGAGACCCAGTACTTC
j_gene: TRBJ2-7; v_gene: TRBV18; abundance: -; d_gene: -; CDR3aa: CASSRDAGTGSYEQYF; CDR3nt: TGTGCCAGCTCGCGAGACGCCGGGACTGGCTCCTACGAGCAGTACTTC
j_gene: TRBJ1-5; v_gene: TRBV5-6; abundance: -; d_gene: -; CDR3aa: CASSLGAPSNQPQHF; CDR3nt: TGTGCCAGCAGCTTGGGGGCTCCGAGCAATCAGCCCCAGCATTTT
j_gene: TRBJ2-5; v_gene: TRBV30; abundance: -; d_gene: TRBD2; CDR3aa: CAWSVSWRWSSGKSEETQYF; CDR3nt: TGTGCCTGGAGTGTAAGTTGGAGGTGGTCTAGCGGGAAGTCGGAGGAGACCCAGTACTTC
j_gene: TRBJ2-1; v_gene: TRBV30; abundance: -; d_gene: TRBD2; CDR3aa: CAWSGTSGANEQFF; CDR3nt: TGTGCCTGGAGTGGGACTAGCGGGGCAAATGAGCAGTTCTTC
j_gene: TRBJ2-2; v_gene: TRBV12-3/TRBV12-4; abundance: once; d_gene: -; CDR3aa: CASSLASLGWTGELFF; CDR3nt: TGTGCCAGCAGTTTGGCCTCCCTCGGGTGGACCGGGGAGCTGTTTTTT
j_gene: TRBJ2-1; v_gene: TRBV3-1; abundance: -; d_gene: TRBD2; CDR3aa: CASSQESRLAHYNEQFF; CDR3nt: TGTGCCAGCAGCCAAGAATCCCGACTAGCGCATTACAATGAGCAGTTCTTC
j_gene: TRBJ1-1; v_gene: TRBV6-5; abundance: -; d_gene: -; CDR3aa: CASSYSAGAVVTEAFF; CDR3nt: TGTGCCAGCAGTTACAGCGCAGGGGCCGTCGTCACTGAAGCTTTCTTT
j_gene: TRBJ1-5; v_gene: TRBV2; abundance: -; d_gene: -; CDR3aa: CASSDPGGSNQPQHF; CDR3nt: TGTGCCAGCAGTGATCCGGGCGGGAGCAATCAGCCCCAGCATTTT
j_gene: TRBJ1-4; v_gene: TRBV5-4; abundance: -; d_gene: -; CDR3aa: CASSLGGEYEKLFF; CDR3nt: TGTGCCAGCAGCTTGGGGGGGGAATACGAAAAACTGTTTTTT
j_gene: TRBJ2-2; v_gene: TRBV19; abundance: -; d_gene: -; CDR3aa: CASSMRNTGELFF; CDR3nt: TGTGCCAGTAGTATGAGGAACACCGGGGAGCTGTTTTTT
j_gene: TRBJ2-6; v_gene: TRBV14; abundance: -; d_gene: TRBD1; CDR3aa: CASSQLGQDLSGANVLTF; CDR3nt: TGTGCCAGCAGCCAACTCGGACAGGATCTCTCTGGGGCCAACGTCCTGACTTTC
j_gene: TRBJ2-1; v_gene: TRBV20-1; abundance: -; d_gene: -; CDR3aa: CSARDRYGDTYNEQFF; CDR3nt: TGCAGTGCTAGAGATCGGTACGGGGACACCTACAATGAGCAGTTCTTC